This entry is about one T cell receptor beta chain. This clonotype was seen only once. It lacks a known antigen. No qualities accompany the bases; no much larger clone lies one base away. One read offers little support. Library preparation used PCR. TCRdb names Illumina HiSeq 2500 as the instrument used. To normalize quantification of the TCRbeta repertoire, the TCR libraries were built with molecular barcoding that relied on unique molecular identifiers. TCRdb's own reprocessing of the public reads used fastp at Q25 and MiXCR and kept productive beta chains. Duplicate CDR3 protein sequences are folded into a single record with the most common DNA and genes. The sample yields about 580,000 distinct CDR3 sequences; roughly 23% were counted once. The ten largest make up around 14% of the sample. This entry is derived from a study of T-cell reconstitution after alpha-beta-depleted transplantation in children (dated by TCRdb to 2016 to 2018). Study-wide context: The study quantitatively tracked T-cell immune reconstitution after TCRalphabeta/CD19-depleted allogeneic hematopoietic cell transplantation in children using TCR repertoire profiling. Here is what the overall study found, with its caveats: Apparently early alphabetaT-cell count recovery about two months after transplant reportedly relied on only several hundred rapidly expanded clones derived from non-depleted graft cells. In some patients, high TCRbeta diversity at day 60 was attributed to recipient T cells and intrathymic progenitors that had survived conditioning. Hyperexpanded clone frequencies declined over subsequent months; after one year, T-cell counts and TCRbeta diversity were mostly attributed to newly produced T cells.

Looking up the germline V gene (reference sequence) yields CDR1 SGHKS and CDR2 YYEKEE. CDR3 length: 13 amino acids, cysteine to phenylalanine. Only the CDR3 portion is preserved as DNA: 39 bases, with reading frame beginning at the first base. V and J are truncated by 2 bases and 4 bases respectively, leaving an intervening sequence of 9 bases. The meaning of the sample's treatment or condition label: allogeneic hematopoietic cell transplantation with graft depleted of TCRalphabeta T cells and CD19 B cells. The transplant recipients were children given TCRalphabeta/CD19-depleted allogeneic hematopoietic cell grafts.

The rearrangement combines TRBV5-5 with TRBJ1-2; the D gene cannot be resolved reliably. The specimen comprised PBMCs, mostly from graft donor cells, sampled 360 days after TCRalphabeta/CD19-depleted stem cell transplant. The TCR sequence derives from a boy under two years old who had a stem cell transplant for acute myeloid leukemia, so the T cells may come from the graft donor. Here the CDR3 is given as CASSFSGFYGYTF. The nucleotide sequence is given as TGTGCCAGCAGCTTCTCGGGATTCTATGGCTACACCTTC.